A single sample is the source of the 31 T cell receptor beta chains below, sequenced in a study of blood T cell repertoires in COVID-19. The protocol was immunoSEQ multiplex PCR, while the TCRdb copy is restricted to in-frame clones and leaves out a portion. Altogether about 120,000 clones are present, about 80% being singletons, with the ten largest covering around 3.9%. Material: peripheral blood. The receptors were sampled from a woman aged 80 or over with acute or convalescent COVID-19.

The rearrangement joins TRBV5-4 to TRBJ1-2, with D tentatively TRBD1 (5 bases). The CDR3 covers 13 residues. V dropped 1 base and J dropped 5 bases, with 9 bases sitting between them. Germline loops: CDR1 SGHNT, CDR2 YYREEE (reference sequence). The DNA of the CDR3 is TGTGCCAGCAGCTTGACGGGGGTATATGGCTACACCTTC. This encodes CASSLTGVYGYTF.

The chain uses TRBV4-2 and TRBJ2-1, with TRBD1 matching over 8 bases. The V segment lost 2 bases and the J segment 5 bases; nucleotides outside the gene matches: 5. The CDR3 contains 15 residues. Looked up from germline, CDR1 is LGHNA and CDR2 is YNFKEQ. CDR3 DNA: TGTGCCAGCAGCCAACGGACAGGGTGGAACAATGAGCAGTTCTTC. Its translation: CASSQRTGWNNEQFF.

V is TRBV21-1 and J is TRBJ2-7; the D call TRBD2 from the table was never checked on the DNA. TRBV21-1 is a pseudogene segment. The CDR3 totals 15 residues. CDR3 sequence (DNA): TGTGCCAGCAGTCCGGGACTCTCGATCTCCTACGAGCAGTACTTC. As protein: CASSPGLSISYEQYF.

This chain uses TRBV7-2 with TRBJ1-4; a weak D match, TRBD1 (6 bases). Trimming left V 0 bases short and J 7 bases short, with 15 bases between. The CDR3 runs 16 residues. Germline V gene sequence: CDR1 SGHTA, CDR2 FQGNSA. The CDR3 loop reads CASSLALGRGFEKLFF. The CDR3 DNA reads TGTGCCAGCAGCTTAGCCCTCGGCAGGGGTTTTGAAAAACTGTTTTTT. The whole variable domain, filled in from reference TRBV7-2 and TRBJ1-4, reads GAGVSQSPSNKVTEKGKDVELRCDPISGHTALYWYRQSLGQGLEFLIYFQGNSAPDKSGLPSDRFSAERTGGSVSTLTIQRTQQEDSAVYLCASSLALGRGFEKLFFGSGTQLSVL.

The V and J genes are TRBV4-1 and TRBJ2-2, with 8 bases lining up with TRBD1. This CDR3 comprises 16 residues. V gave up 3 bases and J gave up 6 bases; unmatched junction bases: 9. Germline CDR1 MGHRA, CDR2 YSYEKL. CDR3 DNA sequence: TGCGCCAGCAGCCACCATGCGGCCAGGGGGCCCGGGGAGCTGTTTTTT. It specifies CASSHHAARGPGELFF.

This chain connects TRBV5-4 to TRBJ2-3; 13 nucleotides line up with TRBD2. The CDR3 has 18 amino acids. V lost 4 bases to trimming and J lost 0 bases; unmatched junction nucleotides: 8. Germline V gene sequence: CDR1 SGHNT, CDR2 YYREEE (reference sequence). The CDR3 sequence: CASSSRTSGGLSTDTQYF. For the CDR3, the DNA is TGTGCCAGCAGCAGCCGGACTAGCGGGGGCCTTAGCACAGATACGCAGTATTTT. The full variable domain, completed using reference TRBV5-4 and TRBJ2-3, is ETGVTQSPTHLIKTRGQQVTLRCSSQSGHNTVSWYQQALGQGPQFIFQYYREEENGRGNFPPRFSGLQFPNYSSELNVNALELDDSALYLCASSSRTSGGLSTDTQYFGPGTRLTVL.

This chain links TRBV5-4 with TRBJ2-1; 11 positions match TRBD2. CDR1 is SGHNT and CDR2 is YYREEE in the germline V gene (reference sequence). The CDR3 extends over 16 amino acids. V shed 4 bases, J shed 8 bases, and the junction held 11 bases outside the gene matches. CDR3 sequence: CASSEGGSGRADEQFF. CDR3 bases: TGTGCCAGCAGCGAGGGTGGTAGCGGGAGGGCCGATGAGCAGTTCTTC.

The chain joins TRBV19 to TRBJ1-1; maybe TRBD1 (5 bases). The germline gives CDR1 LNHDA, CDR2 SQIVND (reference sequence). Between the trimmed V and J ends, which lost 6 bases and 5 bases, there was a span of 16 bases. The CDR3 length is 14 residues. The CDR3 DNA reads as TGTGCCAGTAGCCGCGGGGCGGGGAATACTGAAGCTTTCTTT. This gives the protein CASSRGAGNTEAFF.

The chain employs TRBV7-6 and TRBJ2-3; tentative D call: TRBD1 (5 bases). The CDR3 spans 14 residues. Trimming pared 2 bases from V and 4 bases from J, leaving 10 bases between. CDR1 and CDR2 (germline): SGHVS, FNYEAQ. CDR3 DNA sequence: TGTGCCAGCAGCTTATCCACCAGGGCAGATACGCAGTATTTT. Translated, it gives CASSLSTRADTQYF.

This rearrangement joins TRBV6-1 to TRBJ2-5; 10 bases are a match to TRBD1. Per the germline V gene, CDR1 is MNHNS and CDR2 is SASEGT. The CDR3 has 15 amino acids. The J segment lost 5 bases and the V segment lost 0 bases, leaving 3 bases of the junction unmatched. Written as DNA, the CDR3 is TGTGCCAGCAGTGAAGCGACAGGGGGCTTGGAGACCCAGTACTTC. Translation: CASSEATGGLETQYF.

The V and J genes are TRBV6-7 and TRBJ2-7; 7 bases are shared with TRBD1. TRBV6-7 is known as an ORF, though its function is uncertain. The length of the CDR3 is 15 residues. Unmatched junction bases numbered 7, after V lost 5 bases and J lost 0 bases. CDR3 bases: TGTGCCAGCAGTCCGACAGGGCGATTCTCCTACGAGCAGTACTTC. This codes for CASSPTGRFSYEQYF.

This clone was counted a few times. V and J are TRBV11-2 and TRBJ1-6; D is ambiguous. Germline loops: CDR1 SGHAT, CDR2 FQNNGV. CDR3 length: 12 residues. Trimming stripped 4 bases from V and 8 bases from J, with 6 bases between. The CDR3 nucleotides are TGTGCCAGCAGCTCTCGGGATTCACCCCTCCACTTT. Translation: CASSSRDSPLHF.

Turning to this clone: The same CDR3 is also encoded by other DNA sequences in this sample. V usage is TRBV6-6 and J usage is TRBJ2-5; a possible D gene is TRBD2 (6 bases). Germline V gene data show CDR1 as MNHNY and CDR2 as SVGAGI (reference sequence). The CDR3 extends over 16 amino acids. Trimming took off 5 bases at V and 3 bases at J, with 19 bases between the two ends. Here the CDR3 reads CASSSPDRGMEETQYF. The CDR3 DNA sequence: TGTGCCAGCAGTAGCCCCGACCGGGGGATGGAAGAGACCCAGTACTTC.

This clone was detected only once. The V and J genes are TRBV6-6 and TRBJ1-6, with D perhaps TRBD1 (5 bases). The CDR3 extends over 13 amino acids. The germline V gene encodes CDR1 MNHNY and CDR2 SVGAGI (reference sequence). V was trimmed by 4 bases and J by 10 bases, leaving 11 bases between them. The CDR3 loop is CASSLDSLSPLHF. The CDR3 DNA follows: TGTGCCAGCAGTTTAGACAGCCTCTCACCCCTCCACTTT.

This clone appeared a few times. The chain recombines TRBV2 with TRBJ1-2, with 9 bases identical to TRBD1. The V gene end was trimmed by 3 bases and the J gene end by 10 bases; junction bases not matched to a gene: 9. From germline, CDR1 is SNHLY and CDR2 FYNNEI. This CDR3 region has 14 residues. For the CDR3, the DNA is TGTGCCAGCAGTGACGGTCCGGGACAGGGTTACTACACCTTC. Protein: CASSDGPGQGYYTF.

As regards this clone: The identical CDR3 is also encoded by other nucleotide sequences in the sample. The rearrangement joins TRBV29-1 to TRBJ1-5, with 7 bases fitting TRBD1. The CDR3 has 12 residues. The germline V gene has CDR1 SQVTM and CDR2 ANQGSEA. V lost 5 bases to trimming and J lost 4 bases; unmatched junction nucleotides: 2. The CDR3: CSVRDSNQPQHF. The CDR3 DNA follows: TGCAGCGTTCGGGACAGTAATCAGCCCCAGCATTTT.

The DNA of the CDR3 is TGTGCCAGCAGTGATCAGCGGTACACTGAAGCTTTCTTT. Translated, it gives CASSDQRYTEAFF. The chain joins TRBV6-1 to TRBJ1-1; no clear D. CDR3 length: 13 amino acids. Germline assignment: CDR1 MNHNS and CDR2 SASEGT. Trimming pared 3 bases from V and 3 bases from J, leaving 8 bases between.

This chain links TRBV3-1 (or the pseudogene TRBV3-2) with TRBJ2-7, with a possible D match to TRBD1 (6 bases). Germline V gene data show CDR1 as LGHDT and CDR2 as YNNKEL (reference sequence). Deletions cut 3 bases from V and 3 bases from J, with 15 bases between. The CDR3 spans 15 residues. The CDR3 DNA reads TGTGCCAGCAGCCAGGGAGTCCGAGGGGGCTACGAGCAGTACTTC. This gives the protein CASSQGVRGGYEQYF.

V is TRBV5-8 and J is TRBJ2-3, with D possibly being TRBD2 (6 bases). This CDR3 comprises 14 residues. V dropped 0 bases and J dropped 1 base, with 6 bases sitting between them. CDR1 is SGHTS and CDR2 is YDEGEE in the germline V gene. For the CDR3, the DNA is TGTGCCAGCAGCTTGGCTAGCGGCACAGATACGCAGTATTTT. Translation: CASSLASGTDTQYF.

This clone was recorded a few times. V and J are TRBV4-3 and TRBJ2-1; D call uncertain. The CDR3 runs to 18 residues. In germline, CDR1 is LGHNA, CDR2 YSLEER. Trimming took off 0 bases at V and 0 bases at J, with 15 bases between the two ends. CDR3 sequence reads: CASSQELSAFSSYNEQFF. CDR3 sequence (DNA): TGCGCCAGCAGCCAAGAACTATCCGCCTTTAGCTCCTACAATGAGCAGTTCTTC.

This clone was counted only a few times. This chain links TRBV19 with TRBJ1-1; no clear D gene. The V gene's germline CDR1 is LNHDA and CDR2 SQIVND (reference sequence). This CDR3 region has 11 residues. Deletions cut 3 bases from V and 7 bases from J, with 6 bases between. CDR3 sequence (DNA): TGTGCCAGTAGTATTGAGAGTGAAGCTTTCTTT. Translation gives CASSIESEAFF.

This clone was seen only once. The rearrangement links TRBV11-2 to TRBJ1-4; TRBD1 aligns across 7 bases. Trimming cost V 3 bases and J 6 bases; bases outside gene matches: 4. The CDR3 runs to 14 residues. Germline CDR1 is SGHAT and CDR2 is FQNNGV. Written as DNA, the CDR3 is TGTGCCAGCAGCTTCTCGACAGGGCATGAAAAACTGTTTTTT. Translating gives CASSFSTGHEKLFF.

The chain carries TRBV12-3 or TRBV12-4 and TRBJ1-2; D not certain. V lost 5 bases to trimming and J lost 4 bases, with 11 bases between them. The CDR3 spans 13 residues. CDR3 region: CASSPLRVYGYTF. The DNA of the CDR3 is TGTGCCAGCAGTCCCCTTCGGGTCTATGGCTACACCTTC.

The V call is TRBV7-3, the J call TRBJ2-5; the match to TRBD1 covers 10 bases. J was trimmed by 5 bases and V by 5 bases; bases with no gene match: 5. Germline V CDR1 and CDR2: SGHTA, FQGTGA. The CDR3 has 14 amino acids. The CDR3 region is CASSQTGGRETQYF. The CDR3 DNA reads TGTGCCAGCAGCCAGACAGGGGGCAGGGAGACCCAGTACTTC.

A word on this clone: This sample includes further DNA sequences coding for the same CDR3. V and J are TRBV5-1 and TRBJ1-3; 7 bases are a match to TRBD1. CDR1 is SGHRS and CDR2 is YFSETQ in the germline V gene. V trimming: 0 bases; J trimming: 3 bases; junction bases outside the gene matches: 0. This CDR3 region has 14 residues. The CDR3 region has the DNA TGCGCCAGCAGCTTGGGGACAGGTGGAAACACCATATATTTT. Amino acids: CASSLGTGGNTIYF.

The chain links TRBV5-1 to TRBJ2-1; 11 bases are a match to TRBD2. The CDR3 runs 15 residues. Germline lookup yields CDR1 SGHRS and CDR2 YFSETQ. Losses at the gene ends were 0 bases for V and 10 bases for J; bases not matched to a gene: 6. The CDR3 loop is CASSLGGLAGGEQFF. The DNA for the CDR3 is TGCGCCAGCAGCTTGGGTGGACTAGCGGGCGGGGAGCAGTTCTTC.

The chain employs TRBV7-3 and TRBJ2-1; maybe TRBD2 (5 bases). Germline assignment: CDR1 SGHTA and CDR2 FQGTGA. Trimming cost V 5 bases and J 6 bases, with 17 bases left between them. There are 15 residues in the CDR3. The CDR3 DNA is TGTGCCAGCAGCCCCCAATTTACCAGCGGCAATGAGCAGTTCTTC. It translates to CASSPQFTSGNEQFF.

The V and J genes are TRBV4-1 and TRBJ2-3; 9 bases line up with TRBD1. The V gene end was trimmed by 3 bases and the J gene end by 0 bases; junction bases not matched to a gene: 16. CDR3 length: 20 residues. Germline values: CDR1 MGHRA, CDR2 YSYEKL. The CDR3 DNA reads as TGCGCCAGCAGCCACCGAAGACAGGGGGTTATCACTTCAAGCACAGATACGCAGTATTTT. It codes for CASSHRRQGVITSSTDTQYF.

The chain combines TRBV7-2 with TRBJ2-1; 7 bases align to TRBD1. Trimming removed 0 bases from V and 8 bases from J; junction bases left unmatched: 7. Per germline, CDR1 SGHTA and CDR2 FQGNSA. The CDR3 runs 15 residues. The CDR3, as DNA: TGTGCCAGCAGCTTAGCCGACAGGGTATGGGATGAGCAGTTCTTC. Its protein is CASSLADRVWDEQFF.

V gene TRBV11-2 combines with J gene TRBJ1-2; D ambiguous. V shed 5 bases and J shed 8 bases, with 15 bases lying between them. The CDR3 totals 13 residues. CDR1 SGHAT and CDR2 FQNNGV come from the germline V gene. CDR3 protein: CASSPNGQRGYTF. The CDR3 nucleotides are TGTGCCAGCAGCCCCAACGGCCAGCGCGGCTACACCTTC.

V is TRBV5-6 and J is TRBJ1-5, with 7 bases lining up with TRBD1. CDR1 and CDR2 from the germline V gene are SGHDT and YYEEEE. The J segment lost 8 bases and the V segment lost 4 bases, leaving 9 bases of the junction unmatched. The CDR3 covers 14 residues. The CDR3 here is CASSPWTGFEPQHF. The CDR3 region has the DNA TGTGCCAGCAGCCCCTGGACAGGTTTTGAGCCCCAGCATTTT. The complete variable domain, with remaining parts taken from reference TRBV5-6 and TRBJ1-5, reads DAGVTQSPTHLIKTRGQQVTLRCSPKSGHDTVSWYQQALGQGPQFIFQYYEEEERQRGNFPDRFSGHQFPNYSSELNVNALLLGDSALYLCASSPWTGFEPQHFGDGTRLSIL.